One sample yielded the 14 T cell receptor beta chains listed below, sequenced in a study of OX40 agonist ivuxolimab in advanced cancers. Using immunoSEQ multiplex PCR, the repertoire was profiled, and TCRdb retains in-frame clones only, with some absent. The table has just over 70,000 clones, 84% seen once. The sequencing here drew on CD4+ or CD8+ T cells sorted from blood, taken in a trial of the OX40 agonist ivuxolimab. These receptors all come from an adult with an advanced solid tumor such as melanoma, head and neck, liver or kidney cancer.

This chain joins TRBV27 and TRBJ1-4; D is unclear. The CDR3 loop spans 13 amino acids. In germline, CDR1 is MNHEY, CDR2 SMNVEV (reference sequence). V lost 5 bases and J 10 bases, leaving 14 bases between the germline ends. DNA of the CDR3: TGTGCCAGCAGTCTTGATAGGAGTGGAAAACTGTTTTTT. Translating gives CASSLDRSGKLFF.

The gene calls are TRBV6-5 and TRBJ2-7, with TRBD2 as a possible D gene (5 bases). The V and J ends lost 4 bases and 0 bases respectively, with 10 bases between them. The CDR3 length is 14 residues. CDR1 and CDR2 (germline): MNHEY, SVGAGI. CDR3 residues: CASSFQRSSYEQYF. The CDR3 DNA sequence: TGTGCCAGCAGTTTCCAGCGGAGCTCCTACGAGCAGTACTTC.

The V and J genes are TRBV6-5 and TRBJ2-7; D unclear. Germline V gene sequence: CDR1 MNHEY, CDR2 SVGAGI. This CDR3 contains 13 residues. V was clipped by 5 bases and J by 7 bases, with 15 bases between them. CDR3 sequence reads: CASSPSGAGEQYF. Written as DNA, the CDR3 is TGTGCCAGCAGTCCCTCAGGAGCCGGGGAGCAGTACTTC.

The rearrangement links TRBV14 to TRBJ2-1; no clear D. Trimming stripped 0 bases from V and 5 bases from J, with 8 bases between. This CDR3 spans 14 amino acids. Per the germline V gene, CDR1 is SGHDN and CDR2 is FVKESK. CDR3 nucleotides: TGTGCCAGCAGCCAAGACCACGGAGACAATGAGCAGTTCTTC. Residues: CASSQDHGDNEQFF. Combining the CDR3 with reference TRBV14 and TRBJ2-1 gives the whole variable domain EAGVTQFPSHSVIEKGQTVTLRCDPISGHDNLYWYRRVMGKEIKFLLHFVKESKQDESGMPNNRFLAERTGGTYSTLKVQPAELEDSGVYFCASSQDHGDNEQFFGPGTRLTVL.

This clone was seen a few times. The chain recombines TRBV28 with TRBJ2-2; no clear D gene. Germline-derived CDR1 and CDR2 are MDHEN and SYDVKM. The CDR3 has 14 amino acids. Trimming removed 4 bases from V and 1 base from J, with 7 bases in between. CDR3 nucleotides: TGTGCCAGCAGTTCCGGGCAGAACACCGGGGAGCTGTTTTTT. Protein sequence: CASSSGQNTGELFF.

This clone was picked up one time. The J gene is TRBJ2-2, the V gene TRBV14; unclear D gene. Trimming cost V 1 base and J 1 base, with 4 bases left between them. Germline CDR1 reads SGHDN; CDR2 reads FVKESK. CDR3 length: 14 residues. CDR3 amino acids: CASSQGLNTGELFF. In nucleotides, the CDR3 is TGTGCCAGCAGCCAAGGGTTGAACACCGGGGAGCTGTTTTTT.

This clone turned up a few times. The chain links TRBV28 to TRBJ2-7; 7 bases match TRBD2. CDR1 is MDHEN and CDR2 is SYDVKM in the germline V gene. The CDR3 has 16 amino acids. Trimming at V came to 6 bases and at J to 5 bases, leaving 16 bases not matched to a gene. CDR3 protein: CASSPIGLAGDHEQYF. The CDR3 DNA sequence: TGTGCCAGCAGCCCCATCGGATTGGCGGGAGACCACGAGCAGTACTTC.

The chain couples TRBV2 to TRBJ1-1; the D gene is possibly TRBD1 (5 bases). Trimming left V 4 bases short and J 2 bases short, with 11 bases between. CDR1 and CDR2 from the germline V gene are SNHLY and FYNNEI. The CDR3 loop spans 14 amino acids. The CDR3 nucleotides are TGTGCCAGCAGTGTTGGGGCAAGTAACACTGAAGCTTTCTTT. Translated: CASSVGASNTEAFF. The full variable domain, with the rest looked up from reference TRBV2 and TRBJ1-1, is EPEVTQTPSHQVTQMGQEVILRCVPISNHLYFYWYRQILGQKVEFLVSFYNNEISEKSEIFDDQFSVERPDGSNFTLKIRSTKLEDSAMYFCASSVGASNTEAFFGQGTRLTVV.

The chain employs TRBV5-4 and TRBJ2-5, with 13 bases lining up with TRBD2. Trimming at V came to 4 bases and at J to 2 bases, leaving 5 bases not matched to a gene. Germline CDR1 SGHNT, CDR2 YYREEE (reference sequence). This CDR3 contains 16 residues. This CDR3 is CASSPTSGGPQETQYF. CDR3 nucleotide sequence: TGTGCCAGCAGCCCGACTAGCGGGGGGCCTCAAGAGACCCAGTACTTC.

The V call is TRBV4-2, the J call TRBJ1-5, with a possible D match to TRBD1 (6 bases). The CDR3 is 19 residues long. The germline gives CDR1 LGHNA, CDR2 YNFKEQ. V lost 1 base and J 5 bases, leaving 24 bases between the germline ends. The CDR3 sequence: CASSQVSGAGAENHQPQHF. The CDR3, as DNA: TGTGCCAGCAGCCAAGTCTCTGGGGCAGGGGCAGAAAACCATCAGCCCCAGCATTTT.

V is TRBV27 and J is TRBJ1-2, with 8 bases fitting TRBD1. V shed 5 bases, J shed 3 bases, and the junction held 11 bases outside the gene matches. The CDR3 is 16 amino acids. The germline CDR1 and CDR2 sequences are MNHEY and SMNVEV (reference sequence). The CDR3 is CASSTSDRGQYYGYTF. CDR3 nucleotides: TGTGCCAGCAGTACCAGCGACAGGGGCCAATACTATGGCTACACCTTC.

The chain recombines TRBV7-8 with TRBJ2-7; no reliable D call. CDR1 is SGHVS, CDR2 FQNEAQ, per germline. This CDR3 is built from 11 residues. V was cut by 2 bases and J by 12 bases, with 11 bases left in between. The CDR3 sequence is CASSLMARWYF. CDR3 sequence (DNA): TGTGCCAGCAGCTTAATGGCAAGGTGGTACTTC.

V is TRBV4-2 and J is TRBJ1-2; no clear D. Trimming cost V 1 base and J 6 bases, with 9 bases left between them. CDR1 is LGHNA, CDR2 YNFKEQ, per germline. CDR3 length: 13 amino acids. The CDR3 region is CASSQGLINGYTF. CDR3 nucleotides: TGTGCCAGCAGCCAAGGACTGATCAATGGCTACACCTTC.

The genes are TRBV5-1 and TRBJ2-5; D is possibly TRBD2 (6 bases). Trimming shortened V by 4 bases and J by 1 base, and 14 bases separated the two germline ends. CDR3 length: 15 amino acids. CDR1 is SGHRS, CDR2 YFSETQ, per germline. CDR3 amino acids: CASSVGGPSQETQYF. For the CDR3, the DNA is TGCGCCAGCAGCGTGGGGGGACCCTCCCAAGAGACCCAGTACTTC. The full variable domain, rest sourced from reference TRBV5-1 and TRBJ2-5, is KAGVTQTPRYLIKTRGQQVTLSCSPISGHRSVSWYQQTPGQGLQFLFEYFSETQRNKGNFPGRFSGRQFSNSRSEMNVSTLELGDSALYLCASSVGGPSQETQYFGPGTRLLVL.